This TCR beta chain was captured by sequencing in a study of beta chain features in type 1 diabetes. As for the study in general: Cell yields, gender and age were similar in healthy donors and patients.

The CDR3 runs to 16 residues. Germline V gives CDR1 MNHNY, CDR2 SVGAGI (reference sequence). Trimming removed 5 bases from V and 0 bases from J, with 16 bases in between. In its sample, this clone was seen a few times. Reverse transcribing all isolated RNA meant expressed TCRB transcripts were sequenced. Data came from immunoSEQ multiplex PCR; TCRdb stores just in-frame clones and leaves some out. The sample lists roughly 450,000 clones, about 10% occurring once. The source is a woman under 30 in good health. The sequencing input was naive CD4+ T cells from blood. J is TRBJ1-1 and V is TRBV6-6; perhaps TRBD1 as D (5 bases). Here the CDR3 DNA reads TGTGCCAGCAGTGTGGGGGACCGACGGATGAACACTGAAGCTTTCTTT. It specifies CASSVGDRRMNTEAFF.